This TCR beta chain is drawn from a study of blood T cell repertoires in COVID-19. TCRdb's table, derived via immunoSEQ multiplex PCR, lists solely in-frame clones and lacks some. Of more than 85,000 clones listed, about 85% are singletons. The CDR3 contains 15 residues. Germline CDR1 KGHDR, CDR2 SFDVKD. J was trimmed by 2 bases and V by 6 bases; bases with no gene match: 4. The chain uses TRBV24-1 and TRBJ2-3; TRBD2 matches 10 bases. The specimen sequenced was peripheral blood. The clonotype originates from a man aged 50-59 years with acute or convalescent COVID-19. CDR3 residues: CATSRTSGNTDTQYF. CDR3 sequence (DNA): TGTGCCACCAGTCGGACTAGCGGAAACACAGATACGCAGTATTTT.